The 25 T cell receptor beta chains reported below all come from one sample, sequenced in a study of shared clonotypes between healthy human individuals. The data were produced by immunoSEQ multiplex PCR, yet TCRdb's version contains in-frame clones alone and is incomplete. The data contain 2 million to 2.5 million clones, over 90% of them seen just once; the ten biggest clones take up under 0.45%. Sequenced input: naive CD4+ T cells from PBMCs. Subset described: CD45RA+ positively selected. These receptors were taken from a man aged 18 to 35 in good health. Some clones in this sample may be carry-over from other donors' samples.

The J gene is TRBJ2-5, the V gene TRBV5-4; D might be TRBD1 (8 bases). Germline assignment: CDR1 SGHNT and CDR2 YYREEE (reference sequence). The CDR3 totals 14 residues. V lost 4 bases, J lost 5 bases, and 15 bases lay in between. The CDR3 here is CASSIKQGGETQYF. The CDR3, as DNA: TGTGCCAGCAGCATCAAACAGGGGGGGGAGACCCAGTACTTC.

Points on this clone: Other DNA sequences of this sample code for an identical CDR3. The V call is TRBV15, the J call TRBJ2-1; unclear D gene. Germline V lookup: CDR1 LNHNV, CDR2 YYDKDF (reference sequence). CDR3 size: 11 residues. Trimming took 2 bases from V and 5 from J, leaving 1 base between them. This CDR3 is CATSRNNEQFF. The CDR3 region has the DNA TGTGCCACCAGCAGAAACAATGAGCAGTTCTTC.

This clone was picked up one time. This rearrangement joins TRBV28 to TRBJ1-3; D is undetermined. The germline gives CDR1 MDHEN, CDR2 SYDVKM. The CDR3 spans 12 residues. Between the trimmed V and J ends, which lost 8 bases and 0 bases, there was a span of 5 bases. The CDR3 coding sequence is TGTGCCAGCGGCAACTCTGGAAACACCATATATTTT. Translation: CASGNSGNTIYF.

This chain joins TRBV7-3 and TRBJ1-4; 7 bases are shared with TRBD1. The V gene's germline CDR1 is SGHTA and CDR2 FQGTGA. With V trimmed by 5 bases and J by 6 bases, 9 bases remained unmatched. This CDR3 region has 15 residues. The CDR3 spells CASSKTGNGYEKLFF. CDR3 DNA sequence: TGTGCCAGCAGCAAGACAGGGAACGGATATGAAAAACTGTTTTTT. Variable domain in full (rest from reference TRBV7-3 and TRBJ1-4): GAGVSQTPSNKVTEKGKYVELRCDPISGHTALYWYRQSLGQGPEFLIYFQGTGAADDSGLPNDRFFAVRPEGSVSTLKIQRTERGDSAVYLCASSKTGNGYEKLFFGSGTQLSVL.

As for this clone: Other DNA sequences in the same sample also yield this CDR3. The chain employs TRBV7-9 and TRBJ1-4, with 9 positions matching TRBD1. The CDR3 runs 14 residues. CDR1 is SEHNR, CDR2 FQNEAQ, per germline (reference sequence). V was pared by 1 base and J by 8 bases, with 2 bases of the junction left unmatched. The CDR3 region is CASSLGQGGEKLFF. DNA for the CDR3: TGTGCCAGCAGCTTAGGACAGGGGGGAGAAAAACTGTTTTTT.

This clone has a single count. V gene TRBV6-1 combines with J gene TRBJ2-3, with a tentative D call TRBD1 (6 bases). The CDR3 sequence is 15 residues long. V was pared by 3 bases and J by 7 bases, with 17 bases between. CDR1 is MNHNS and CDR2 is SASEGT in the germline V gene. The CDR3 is CASSEAATGLNTQYF. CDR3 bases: TGTGCCAGCAGTGAGGCCGCCACAGGGTTAAATACGCAGTATTTT.

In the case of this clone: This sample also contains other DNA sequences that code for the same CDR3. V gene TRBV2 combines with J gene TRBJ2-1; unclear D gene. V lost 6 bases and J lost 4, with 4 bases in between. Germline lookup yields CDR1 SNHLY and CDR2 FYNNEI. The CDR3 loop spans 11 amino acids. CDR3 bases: TGTGCCAGCAGCTCTTACAATGAGCAGTTCTTC. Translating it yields CASSSYNEQFF.

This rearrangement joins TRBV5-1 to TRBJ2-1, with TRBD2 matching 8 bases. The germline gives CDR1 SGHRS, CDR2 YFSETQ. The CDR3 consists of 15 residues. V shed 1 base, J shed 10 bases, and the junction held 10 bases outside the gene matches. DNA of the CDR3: TGCGCCAGCAGCTTGCCGTTAGCGGGGTATCTAGAGCAGTTCTTC. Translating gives CASSLPLAGYLEQFF.

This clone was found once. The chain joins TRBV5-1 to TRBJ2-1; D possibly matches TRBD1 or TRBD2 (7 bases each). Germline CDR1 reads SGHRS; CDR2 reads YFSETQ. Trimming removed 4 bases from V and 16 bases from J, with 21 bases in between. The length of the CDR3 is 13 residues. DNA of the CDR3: TGCGCCAGCAGCCCAGGGGGAGGCGGGAGTTTATTCTTC. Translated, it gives CASSPGGGGSLFF. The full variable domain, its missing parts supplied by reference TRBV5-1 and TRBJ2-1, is KAGVTQTPRYLIKTRGQQVTLSCSPISGHRSVSWYQQTPGQGLQFLFEYFSETQRNKGNFPGRFSGRQFSNSRSEMNVSTLELGDSALYLCASSPGGGGSLFFGPGTRLTVL.

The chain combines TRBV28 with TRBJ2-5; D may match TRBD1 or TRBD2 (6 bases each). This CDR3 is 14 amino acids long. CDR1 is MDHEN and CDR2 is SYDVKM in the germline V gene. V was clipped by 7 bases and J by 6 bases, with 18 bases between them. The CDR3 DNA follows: TGTGCCAGCACCCCAACGGGGGCAAGGAAGACCCAGTACTTC. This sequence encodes CASTPTGARKTQYF.

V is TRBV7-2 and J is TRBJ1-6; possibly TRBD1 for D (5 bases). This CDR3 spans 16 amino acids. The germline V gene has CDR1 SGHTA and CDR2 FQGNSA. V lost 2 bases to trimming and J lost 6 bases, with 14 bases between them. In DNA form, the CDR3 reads TGTGCCAGCAGCTTATTTCAGGGAGCTACTAATTCACCCCTCCACTTT. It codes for CASSLFQGATNSPLHF.

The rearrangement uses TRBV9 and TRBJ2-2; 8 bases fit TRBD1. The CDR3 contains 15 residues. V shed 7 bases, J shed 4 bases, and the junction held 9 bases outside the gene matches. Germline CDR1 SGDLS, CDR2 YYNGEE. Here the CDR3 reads CASARGRGPTGELFF. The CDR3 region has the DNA TGTGCCAGCGCACGGGGCAGGGGGCCCACCGGGGAGCTGTTTTTT.

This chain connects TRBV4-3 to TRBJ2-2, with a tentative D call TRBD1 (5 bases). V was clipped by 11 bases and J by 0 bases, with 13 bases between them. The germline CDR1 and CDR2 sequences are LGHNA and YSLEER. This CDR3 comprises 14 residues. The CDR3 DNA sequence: TGCGCCTCAAGGTCCAGGGCGAACACCGGGGAGCTGTTTTTT. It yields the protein CASRSRANTGELFF.

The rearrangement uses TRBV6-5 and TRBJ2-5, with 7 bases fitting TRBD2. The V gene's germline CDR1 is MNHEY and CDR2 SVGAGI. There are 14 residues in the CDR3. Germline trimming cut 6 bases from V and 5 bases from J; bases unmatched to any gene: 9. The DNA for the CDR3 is TGTGCCAGCAGCCCAAGCGGGGACCGTGAGACCCAGTACTTC. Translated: CASSPSGDRETQYF.

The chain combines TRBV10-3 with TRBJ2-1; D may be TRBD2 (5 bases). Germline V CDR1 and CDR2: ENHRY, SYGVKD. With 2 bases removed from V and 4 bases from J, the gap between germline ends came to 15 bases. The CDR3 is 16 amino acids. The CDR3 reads CAISEERGLGYNEQFF. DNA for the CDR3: TGTGCCATCAGTGAGGAGCGAGGGTTGGGTTACAATGAGCAGTTCTTC.

The CDR3 is CASGLGNTEAFF. In DNA, the CDR3 is TGTGCCAGCGGCCTTGGGAACACTGAAGCTTTCTTT. J is TRBJ1-1 and V is TRBV28; D is ambiguous. V was cut by 8 bases and J by 1 base, with 8 bases left in between. Germline loops: CDR1 MDHEN, CDR2 SYDVKM. This CDR3 has 12 amino acids. The full variable domain, rest sourced from reference TRBV28 and TRBJ1-1, is DVKVTQSSRYLVKRTGEKVFLECVQDMDHENMFWYRQDPGLGLRLIYFSYDVKMKEKGDIPEGYSVSREKKERFSLILESASTNQTSMYLCASGLGNTEAFFGQGTRLTVV.

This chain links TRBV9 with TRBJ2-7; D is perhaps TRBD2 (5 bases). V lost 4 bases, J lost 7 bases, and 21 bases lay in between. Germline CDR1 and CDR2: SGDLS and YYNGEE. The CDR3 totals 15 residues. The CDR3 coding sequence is TGTGCCAGCAGCCCCCTCGGAGGTGGAGGAGCAGAGCAGTACTTC. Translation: CASSPLGGGGAEQYF.

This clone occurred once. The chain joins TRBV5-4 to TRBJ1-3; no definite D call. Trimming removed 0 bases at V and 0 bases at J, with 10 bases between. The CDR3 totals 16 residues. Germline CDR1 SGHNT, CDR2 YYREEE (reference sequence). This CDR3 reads CASSLATTNSGNTIYF. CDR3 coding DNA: TGTGCCAGCAGCTTGGCCACCACCAACTCTGGAAACACCATATATTTT.

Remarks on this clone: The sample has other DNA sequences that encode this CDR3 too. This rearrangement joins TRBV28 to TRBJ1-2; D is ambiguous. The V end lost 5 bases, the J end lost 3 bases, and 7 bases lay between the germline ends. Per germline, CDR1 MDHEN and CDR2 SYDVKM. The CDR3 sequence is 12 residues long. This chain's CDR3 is CASSQAYYGYTF. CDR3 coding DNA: TGTGCCAGCAGTCAGGCCTACTATGGCTACACCTTC.

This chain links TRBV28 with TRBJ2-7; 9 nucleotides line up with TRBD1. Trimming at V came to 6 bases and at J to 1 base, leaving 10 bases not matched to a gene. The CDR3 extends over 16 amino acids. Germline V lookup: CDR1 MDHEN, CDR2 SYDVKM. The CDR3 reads CASSPVGDRASYEQYF. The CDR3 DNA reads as TGTGCCAGCAGCCCGGTAGGGGACAGGGCGTCCTACGAGCAGTACTTC.

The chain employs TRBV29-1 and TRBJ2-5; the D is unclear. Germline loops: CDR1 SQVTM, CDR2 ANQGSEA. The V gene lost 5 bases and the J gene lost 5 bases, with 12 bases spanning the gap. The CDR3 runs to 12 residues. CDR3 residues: CSVSQTRETQYF. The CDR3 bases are TGCAGCGTTTCCCAGACCAGGGAGACCCAGTACTTC.

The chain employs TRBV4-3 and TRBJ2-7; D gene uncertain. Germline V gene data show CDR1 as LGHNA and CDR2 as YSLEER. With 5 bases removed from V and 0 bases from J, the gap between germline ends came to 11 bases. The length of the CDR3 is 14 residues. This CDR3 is CASSVYLSSYEQYF. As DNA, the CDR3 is TGCGCCAGCAGCGTTTACTTATCCTCCTACGAGCAGTACTTC.

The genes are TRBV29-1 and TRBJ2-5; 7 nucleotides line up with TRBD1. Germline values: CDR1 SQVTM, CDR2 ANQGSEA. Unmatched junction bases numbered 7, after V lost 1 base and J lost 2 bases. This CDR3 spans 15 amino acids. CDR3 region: CSVEGQGGYQETQYF. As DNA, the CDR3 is TGCAGCGTTGAAGGACAGGGTGGTTATCAAGAGACCCAGTACTTC.

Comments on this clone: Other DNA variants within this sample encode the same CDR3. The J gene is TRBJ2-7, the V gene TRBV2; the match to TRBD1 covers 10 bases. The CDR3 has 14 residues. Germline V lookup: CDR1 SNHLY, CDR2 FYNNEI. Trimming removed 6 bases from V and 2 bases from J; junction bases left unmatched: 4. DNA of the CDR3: TGTGCCAGCAGCAGGGACAGGGGAACCTACGAGCAGTACTTC. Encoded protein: CASSRDRGTYEQYF.

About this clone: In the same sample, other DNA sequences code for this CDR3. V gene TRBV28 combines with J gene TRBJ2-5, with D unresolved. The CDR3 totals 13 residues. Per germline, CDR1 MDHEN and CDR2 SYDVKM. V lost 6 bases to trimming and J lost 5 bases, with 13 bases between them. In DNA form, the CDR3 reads TGTGCCAGCAGCCTTGGGCGACGGGAGACCCAGTACTTC. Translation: CASSLGRRETQYF.